This T cell receptor (beta chain) was recovered during a study of OX40 agonist ivuxolimab in advanced cancers. Assay: immunoSEQ multiplex PCR; the TCRdb copy retains only in-frame clones and omits some. The table has 70,000 to 85,000 clones, 84% seen once. The sample was CD4+ or CD8+ T cells sorted from blood, taken in a trial of the OX40 agonist ivuxolimab. This clonotype was sampled from an adult with an advanced solid tumor such as melanoma, head and neck, liver or kidney cancer.

CDR3 bases: TGTGCCAGCAGGACGGGAGTGTACACCGGGGAGCTGTTTTTT. It yields the protein CASRTGVYTGELFF. V usage is TRBV5-5 and J usage is TRBJ2-2; D may be TRBD2 (6 bases). CDR1 is SGHKS and CDR2 is YYEKEE in the germline V gene (reference sequence). The CDR3 is 14 residues long. The V gene lost 5 bases and the J gene lost 3 bases, with 11 bases spanning the gap.